The TCR beta chain described here comes from a study of blood T cell repertoires in COVID-19. Here immunoSEQ multiplex PCR was the method, and the copy in TCRdb shows in-frame clones only, minus some. The table includes hundreds of thousands of clones, about nine tenths detected once. In terms of age and location, participants ranged from roughly 18 to 89 years and lived in approximately 26 US areas. Looked up from germline, CDR1 is SGHNT and CDR2 is YYREEE (reference sequence). Trimming pared 2 bases from V and 1 base from J, leaving 3 bases between. This CDR3 comprises 12 residues. This clonotype originated in a man under 40 who had recovered from COVID-19. Sequenced material: PBMCs or T cells enriched from blood (not recorded which). This rearrangement joins TRBV5-4 to TRBJ1-1; D ambiguous. In nucleotides, the CDR3 is TGTGCCAGCAGCTTCTCGAACACTGAAGCTTTCTTT. It translates to CASSFSNTEAFF.